This T cell receptor (beta chain) derives from a study of technical replicates of blood from a few donors (dated by TCRdb to about 2017). Points on this clone: Its antigen remains undetermined. Per-nucleotide qualities are absent, and no much larger clonotype sits a single base away.

Including cysteine and phenylalanine, the CDR3 has 15 amino acids. The sequence is cut down to CDR3 DNA, 45 bases in frame from base 1. Via the germline V gene (reference sequence), CDR1 is LNHDA and CDR2 SQIVND. V gives up 9 bases and J gives up 1 base, and the segment between their germline ends measures 18 bases. Libraries were made using the immunoSEQ multiplex PCR assay. TCRdb retrieved this table from immuneACCESS and kept in-frame rearrangements only. Not all clones are present; in checked studies, unresolved V genes account for under half, and no reason is known for the remainder. Within this sample are just under 60,000 clones, with roughly 95% of them counted one time only. Clones ranked in the top ten supply 3% of the sample.

The chain uses TRBV19 and TRBJ1-1, with the D gene uncertain. This receptor was identified in a human donor in good health. Some clones in this sample may be carry-over from other donors' samples. Input material: PBMCs. The CDR3 amino acid sequence is: CASNSRLAGNTEAFF. The nucleotide sequence is TGTGCCAGCAATTCCAGACTGGCGGGGAACACTGAAGCTTTCTTT.